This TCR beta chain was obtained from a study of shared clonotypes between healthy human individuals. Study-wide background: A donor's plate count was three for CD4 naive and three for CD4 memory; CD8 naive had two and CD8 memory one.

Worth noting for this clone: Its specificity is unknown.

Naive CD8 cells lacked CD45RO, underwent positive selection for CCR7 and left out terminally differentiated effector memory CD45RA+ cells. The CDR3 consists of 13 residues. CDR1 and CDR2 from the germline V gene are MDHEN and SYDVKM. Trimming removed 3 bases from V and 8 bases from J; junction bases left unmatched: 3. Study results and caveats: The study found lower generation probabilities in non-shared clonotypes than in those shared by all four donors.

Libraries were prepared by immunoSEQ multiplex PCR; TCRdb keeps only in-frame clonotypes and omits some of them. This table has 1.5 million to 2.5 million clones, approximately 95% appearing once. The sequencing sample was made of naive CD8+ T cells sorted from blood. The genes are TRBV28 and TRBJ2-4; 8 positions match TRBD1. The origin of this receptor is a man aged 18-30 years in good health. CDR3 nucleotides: TGTGCCAGCAGTTTCGGACAGGGATACATTCAGTACTTC. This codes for CASSFGQGYIQYF.